This T cell receptor beta chain was found in a study of OX40 agonist ivuxolimab in advanced cancers. Overall study: Earlier anti-PD-1, anti-PD-L1 or anti-CTLA-4 therapy was permitted; over 35% had received some.

Assay used: immunoSEQ multiplex PCR; TCRdb lists only in-frame clones, some missing. The repertoire includes about 53,000 clones, approximately 91% of them detected once, and roughly 11% sits in the top ten. With 5 bases removed from V and 2 bases from J, the gap between germline ends came to 13 bases. CDR3 length: 15 amino acids. The germline CDR1 and CDR2 sequences are MNHEY and SVGAGI. Of note for this clone: What it recognizes is unknown.

Broader study findings: On average, CD8+ T cells had more expanded clones than CD4+. Low levels of normalized T-cell clonal expansion also appeared in some nonresponders. Blood T cells, both CD4+ and CD8+, expanded clonally by week 6 at 0.1 to 3.0 mg/kg.

The J gene is TRBJ1-5, the V gene TRBV6-5; unclear D gene. This receptor was obtained from an adult with an advanced solid tumor such as melanoma, head and neck, liver or kidney cancer. Source: CD4+ or CD8+ T cells sorted from blood, taken in a trial of the OX40 agonist ivuxolimab. DNA for the CDR3: TGTGCCAGCAGTCGGTACAGCGGGGGCAATCAGCCCCAGCATTTT. Its protein product is CASSRYSGGNQPQHF.